Listed here are 2 T cell receptor beta chains from one sample, sequenced in a study of blood T cell repertoires in COVID-19. Measured with immunoSEQ multiplex PCR; TCRdb has only the in-frame clones, and not every one. The table lists 200,000 to 300,000 clones, around 84% of them singletons, with roughly 5% in the top ten. The sequencing sample was made of peripheral blood. The receptors were sampled from a woman aged 55-70 years with COVID-19, enrolled during active disease.

J is TRBJ1-1 and V is TRBV7-3; D gene uncertain. V was pared by 4 bases and J by 0 bases, with 6 bases between. The length of the CDR3 is 13 residues. Germline values: CDR1 SGHTA, CDR2 FQGTGA. CDR3 sequence: CASSYMMNTEAFF. CDR3 in DNA: TGTGCCAGCAGCTACATGATGAACACTGAAGCTTTCTTT.

Concerning this clone itself: This sample also contains other DNA sequences that code for the same CDR3. This chain joins TRBV28 and TRBJ2-7; weak D call: TRBD2 (5 bases). The CDR3 loop spans 14 amino acids. Between the trimmed V and J ends, which lost 2 bases and 3 bases, there was a span of 11 bases. Germline V CDR1 and CDR2: MDHEN, SYDVKM. The CDR3 DNA reads TGTGCCAGCAGTTTAGGTGGGAGATTCTACGAGCAGTACTTC. Its translation: CASSLGGRFYEQYF.